This TCR beta chain was captured by sequencing in a study of tumor-infiltrating lymphocytes in oesophageal squamous cell carcinoma. TCRdb re-derived calls from the PCR reads in MiXCR, one entry per CDR3 protein. The table lists about 13,000 distinct CDR3 sequences, approximately 50% of them singletons. CDR1 SGHTA and CDR2 FQGTGA come from the germline V gene. This CDR3 comprises 16 residues. The clonotype was recovered from a male donor with esophageal squamous cell carcinoma. Material for sequencing was esophageal tumor tissue. The rearrangement joins TRBV7-3 to TRBJ2-5; possible D gene TRBD1, 6 bases. The DNA matches TRBJ2-7 better at its end, which makes the J call doubtful. For the CDR3, the DNA is TGTGCCAGCAGCGCCCCAGATACTAGGGGGACCTACGAGCAGTACTTC. This translates into CASSAPDTRGTYEQYF.